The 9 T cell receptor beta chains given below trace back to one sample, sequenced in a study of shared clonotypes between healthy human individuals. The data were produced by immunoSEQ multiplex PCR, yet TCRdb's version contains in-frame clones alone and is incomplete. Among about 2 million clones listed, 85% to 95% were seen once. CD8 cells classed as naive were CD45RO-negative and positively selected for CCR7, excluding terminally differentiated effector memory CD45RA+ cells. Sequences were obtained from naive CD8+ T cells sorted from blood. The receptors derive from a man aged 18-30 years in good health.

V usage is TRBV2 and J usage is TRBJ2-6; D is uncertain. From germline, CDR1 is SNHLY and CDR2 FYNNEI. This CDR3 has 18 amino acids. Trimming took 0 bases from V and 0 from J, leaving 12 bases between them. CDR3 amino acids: CASSEAADEFSGANVLTF. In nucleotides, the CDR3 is TGTGCCAGCAGTGAAGCGGCAGATGAGTTCTCTGGGGCCAACGTCCTGACTTTC.

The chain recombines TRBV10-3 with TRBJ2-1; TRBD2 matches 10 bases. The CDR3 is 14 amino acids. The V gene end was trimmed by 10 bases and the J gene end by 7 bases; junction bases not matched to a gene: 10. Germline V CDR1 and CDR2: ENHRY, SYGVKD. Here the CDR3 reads CATGAGGPRNEQFF. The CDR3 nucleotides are TGTGCCACGGGAGCGGGAGGGCCAAGGAATGAGCAGTTCTTC.

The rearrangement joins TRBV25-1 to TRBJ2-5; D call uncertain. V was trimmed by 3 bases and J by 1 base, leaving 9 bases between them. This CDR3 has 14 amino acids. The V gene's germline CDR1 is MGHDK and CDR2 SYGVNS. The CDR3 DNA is TGTGCCAGCAGTGATTGGCAGATCCAAGAGACCCAGTACTTC. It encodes CASSDWQIQETQYF.

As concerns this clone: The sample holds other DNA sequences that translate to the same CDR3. The CDR3 reads CASSLSSGNTIYF. CDR3 DNA sequence: TGTGCCAGCAGCTTAAGCTCTGGAAACACCATATATTTT. The genes are TRBV7-9 and TRBJ1-3; D unclear. V was trimmed by 2 bases and J by 0 bases, leaving 2 bases between them. The germline gives CDR1 SEHNR, CDR2 FQNEAQ (reference sequence). The CDR3 extends over 13 amino acids.

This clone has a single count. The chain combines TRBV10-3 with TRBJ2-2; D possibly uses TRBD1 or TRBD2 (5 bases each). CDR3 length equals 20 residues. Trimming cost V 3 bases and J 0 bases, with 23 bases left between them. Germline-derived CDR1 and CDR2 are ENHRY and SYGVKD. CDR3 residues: CAISDPDLGADFSNTGELFF. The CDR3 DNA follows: TGTGCCATCAGTGACCCGGATCTCGGGGCTGATTTTTCGAACACCGGGGAGCTGTTTTTT.

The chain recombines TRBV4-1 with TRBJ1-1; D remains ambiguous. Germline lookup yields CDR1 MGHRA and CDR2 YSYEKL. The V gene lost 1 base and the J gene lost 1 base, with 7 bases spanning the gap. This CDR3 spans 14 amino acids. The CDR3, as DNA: TGCGCCAGCAGCCAAGTAGTCGGGAACACTGAAGCTTTCTTT. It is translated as CASSQVVGNTEAFF.

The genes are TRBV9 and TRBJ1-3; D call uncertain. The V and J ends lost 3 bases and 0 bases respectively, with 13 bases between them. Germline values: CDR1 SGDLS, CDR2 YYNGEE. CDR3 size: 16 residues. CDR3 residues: CASSAMTSISGNTIYF. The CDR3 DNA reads TGTGCCAGCAGCGCCATGACATCCATCTCTGGAAACACCATATATTTT.

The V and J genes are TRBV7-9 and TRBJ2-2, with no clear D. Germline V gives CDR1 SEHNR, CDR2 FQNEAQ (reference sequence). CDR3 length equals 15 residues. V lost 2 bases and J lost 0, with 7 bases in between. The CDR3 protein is CASSLYTANTGELFF. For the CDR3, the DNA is TGTGCCAGCAGCTTATATACAGCGAACACCGGGGAGCTGTTTTTT.

CDR3: CASSPEGAHEQYF. The CDR3 DNA follows: TGTGCCAGCTCACCGGAGGGGGCCCACGAGCAGTACTTC. The rearrangement links TRBV18 to TRBJ2-7; TRBD1 might be the D (7 bases). V gave up 3 bases and J gave up 5 bases, with 11 bases separating them. Germline CDR1 reads KGHSH; CDR2 reads LQKENI. The CDR3 has 13 residues.